Described below is a single TCR beta chain sequence and its context. What it binds is unknown. CDR1 and CDR2 from the germline V gene are LNHDA and SQIVND (reference sequence). Trimming stripped 8 bases from V and 0 bases from J, with 11 bases between. The CDR3 is 14 residues long. The sample is drawn from a study of OX40 agonist ivuxolimab in advanced cancers. Findings and caveats of the study: More expanded clones were found, on average, in CD8+ than in CD4+ T cells.

The repertoire was sequenced with immunoSEQ multiplex PCR; TCRdb's copy has only in-frame clones and lacks some. The data contain under 20,000 clones, around 85% of them singletons. The source was CD4+ or CD8+ T cells sorted from blood, collected in a trial of the OX40 agonist ivuxolimab. The chain couples TRBV19 to TRBJ1-5; D is perhaps TRBD1 (5 bases). The source is an adult with an advanced solid tumor such as melanoma, head and neck, liver or kidney cancer. The CDR3 sequence is CASWGRSSNQPQHF. CDR3 nucleotide sequence: TGTGCCAGTTGGGGCCGGTCTAGCAATCAGCCCCAGCATTTT.